Listed here are 14 T cell receptor beta chains from one sample, sequenced in a study of cytomegalovirus exposure and HLA in healthy donors. The PCR made use of 60 Vbeta and 13 Jbeta primers. Profiling relied on immunoSEQ multiplex PCR, and the TCRdb table lists in-frame clones only, not all of them. The top ten hold roughly 2% of the sample, which has hundreds of thousands of clones, about 75% seen once. The sequencing sample was made of PBMCs. These receptor sequences come from a man younger than 35 in good health and CMV-seronegative.

The V gene is TRBV30, the J gene TRBJ2-5; 10 bases match TRBD2. V shed 7 bases and J 5 bases; nucleotides not matched to a gene: 16. CDR3 length: 16 residues. Germline V gene lookup returns CDR1 GTSNPN and CDR2 SVGIG (reference sequence). CDR3 nucleotides: TGTGCCTCGCTCCCCCTCGAGCGGGGGGGAAGGGAGACCCAGTACTTC. It is translated as CASLPLERGGRETQYF.

V and J are TRBV19 and TRBJ1-1; 9 bases fit TRBD1. The junction had 7 bases not matched to a gene; V was cut back by 5 bases and J by 0 bases. The CDR3 covers 16 residues. Germline V gives CDR1 LNHDA, CDR2 SQIVND (reference sequence). As DNA, the CDR3 is TGTGCCAGTAGTTCGATCCACAGGGGGCTGAACACTGAAGCTTTCTTT. Translating gives CASSSIHRGLNTEAFF. Full variable domain (rest looked up from reference TRBV19 and TRBJ1-1): DGGITQSPKYLFRKEGQNVTLSCEQNLNHDAMYWYRQDPGQGLRLIYYSQIVNDFQKGDIAEGYSVSREKKESFPLTVTSAQKNPTAFYLCASSSIHRGLNTEAFFGQGTRLTVV.

Only a few counts were recorded for this clone. The chain recombines TRBV6-5 with TRBJ1-5, with 7 bases aligning to TRBD1. The CDR3 contains 15 residues. The V gene end was trimmed by 3 bases and the J gene end by 5 bases; junction bases not matched to a gene: 7. Germline V gene sequence: CDR1 MNHEY, CDR2 SVGAGI. The CDR3 DNA sequence: TGTGCCAGCAGTTATTTGCCAACAGGGGATCAGCCCCAGCATTTT. It yields the protein CASSYLPTGDQPQHF.

For the CDR3, the DNA is TGTGCCAGCAGTTCAGGGGGCGGAACTGAAGCTTTCTTT. Encoded protein: CASSSGGGTEAFF. V gene TRBV2 combines with J gene TRBJ1-1; 8 bases line up with TRBD1. The CDR3 contains 13 residues. CDR1 and CDR2 (germline): SNHLY, FYNNEI. V dropped 5 bases and J dropped 5; count of bases not matched to a gene: 4.

The V gene is TRBV19, the J gene TRBJ1-2; 11 bases are shared with TRBD1. Trimming cost V 3 bases and J 8 bases; bases outside gene matches: 14. The CDR3 loop spans 17 amino acids. Germline V CDR1 and CDR2: LNHDA, SQIVND (reference sequence). CDR3 in amino acids: CASSIWFGGGTGGGYTF. The CDR3 nucleotides read TGTGCCAGTAGTATCTGGTTTGGCGGCGGGACAGGGGGAGGCTACACCTTC.

The rearrangement uses TRBV27 and TRBJ2-3, with D unclear. The CDR3 loop spans 14 amino acids. Trimming left V 2 bases short and J 2 bases short, with 8 bases between. Looked up from germline, CDR1 is MNHEY and CDR2 is SMNVEV (reference sequence). This CDR3 reads CASSLREYTDTQYF. CDR3 coding DNA: TGTGCCAGCAGTTTACGCGAATACACAGATACGCAGTATTTT.

This sequence joins TRBV27 and TRBJ2-7; tentative D call: TRBD1 (6 bases). Trimming shortened V by 2 bases and J by 6 bases, and 11 bases separated the two germline ends. The germline gives CDR1 MNHEY, CDR2 SMNVEV (reference sequence). CDR3 length: 13 residues. This chain's CDR3 is CASSLTGLGEQYF. In nucleotides, the CDR3 is TGTGCCAGCAGTTTAACAGGGTTGGGCGAGCAGTACTTC.

The V and J genes are TRBV25-1 and TRBJ1-1; D remains unclear. The V end was cut by 2 bases, the J end by 7 bases, with 5 bases between. This CDR3 comprises 11 residues. The germline V gene has CDR1 MGHDK and CDR2 SYGVNS. Here the CDR3 DNA reads TGTGCCAGCAGTGAAGGACTTGAAGCTTTCTTT. Encoded protein: CASSEGLEAFF.

This chain connects TRBV5-8 to TRBJ2-1; 7 bases match TRBD2. This CDR3 region has 14 residues. The V gene's germline CDR1 is SGHTS and CDR2 YDEGEE. V shed 5 bases, J shed 2 bases, and the junction held 4 bases outside the gene matches. The CDR3 coding sequence is TGTGCCAGCAGTGACAGCGGGGCCTACAATGAGCAGTTCTTC. Amino acids: CASSDSGAYNEQFF.

The chain joins TRBV2 to TRBJ2-1; 7 bases are shared with TRBD1. This CDR3 contains 15 residues. Germline values: CDR1 SNHLY, CDR2 FYNNEI. With V trimmed by 1 base and J by 2 bases, 2 bases remained unmatched. CDR3: CASSEGDSTYNEQFF. The CDR3 DNA sequence: TGTGCCAGCAGTGAAGGGGACAGCACCTACAATGAGCAGTTCTTC. Filled out from reference TRBV2 and TRBJ2-1, the complete variable domain reads EPEVTQTPSHQVTQMGQEVILRCVPISNHLYFYWYRQILGQKVEFLVSFYNNEISEKSEIFDDQFSVERPDGSNFTLKIRSTKLEDSAMYFCASSEGDSTYNEQFFGPGTRLTVL.

The chain recombines TRBV13 with TRBJ1-1, with D possibly matching TRBD1 (6 bases). This CDR3 has 14 amino acids. With 5 bases removed from V and 1 base from J, the gap between germline ends came to 11 bases. Per the germline V gene, CDR1 is PRHDT and CDR2 is FYEKMQ (reference sequence). The CDR3 DNA reads as TGTGCCAGCAGCACAGGGTACCAGAACACTGAAGCTTTCTTT. Amino acids: CASSTGYQNTEAFF.

This chain uses TRBV6-5 with TRBJ2-1; TRBD2 matches at 10 bases. The V segment lost 2 bases and the J segment 7 bases; nucleotides outside the gene matches: 5. CDR3 length: 15 residues. Germline V gene lookup returns CDR1 MNHEY and CDR2 SVGAGI. The CDR3 sequence: CASSYLAGDRNEQFF. For the CDR3, the DNA is TGTGCCAGCAGTTACCTAGCGGGAGATAGGAATGAGCAGTTCTTC.

This clone has just one count. The chain uses TRBV5-1 and TRBJ2-3; 9 bases align to TRBD2. Losses at the gene ends were 3 bases for V and 0 bases for J; bases not matched to a gene: 8. CDR1 and CDR2 from the germline V gene are SGHRS and YFSETQ. The CDR3 covers 17 residues. The CDR3 DNA reads as TGCGCCAGCAGCTCGGCCCTAGCGGGGACTAGCACAGATACGCAGTATTTT. Translated: CASSSALAGTSTDTQYF.

The CDR3 spells CATTRTREGYTF. The DNA of the CDR3 is TGTGCTACTACGCGGACTCGCGAAGGTTACACCTTC. The gene calls are TRBV30 and TRBJ1-2, with D unresolved. This CDR3 region has 12 residues. Germline V lookup: CDR1 GTSNPN, CDR2 SVGIG (reference sequence).